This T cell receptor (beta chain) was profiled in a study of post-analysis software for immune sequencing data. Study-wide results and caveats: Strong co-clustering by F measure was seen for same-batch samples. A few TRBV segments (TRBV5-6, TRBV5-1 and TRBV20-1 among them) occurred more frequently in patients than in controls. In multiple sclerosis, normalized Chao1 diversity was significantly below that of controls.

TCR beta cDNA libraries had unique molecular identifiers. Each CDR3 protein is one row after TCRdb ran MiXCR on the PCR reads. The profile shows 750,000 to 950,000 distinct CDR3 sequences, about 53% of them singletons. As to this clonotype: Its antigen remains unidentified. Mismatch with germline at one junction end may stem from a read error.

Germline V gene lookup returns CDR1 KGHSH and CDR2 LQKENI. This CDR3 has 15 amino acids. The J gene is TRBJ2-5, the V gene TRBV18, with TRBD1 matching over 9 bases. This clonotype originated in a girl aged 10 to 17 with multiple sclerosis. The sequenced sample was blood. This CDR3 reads CAGSLRTGEYNEQYF. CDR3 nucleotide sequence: TGTGCCGGCTCTCTCCGGACAGGGGAATACAATGAGCAGTACTTC.